This TCR beta chain originates from a study of OX40 agonist ivuxolimab in advanced cancers. On the study more broadly: Those treated in dose escalation had hepatocellular carcinoma, melanoma, renal cell cancer or head and neck cancer.

About this clone itself: Antigen: not known.

V was shortened by 7 bases and J by 2 bases, with 15 bases between the two germline ends. CDR1 is MNHEY and CDR2 is SVGAGI in the germline V gene. There are 14 residues in the CDR3. The data were produced by immunoSEQ multiplex PCR, yet TCRdb's version contains in-frame clones alone and is incomplete. The sample yields approximately 12,000 clones, roughly 75% seen once. Study results and limitations: Normalized T-cell clonal expansion was also low in some nonresponders. More expanded clones were seen, on average, in CD8+ T cells than in CD4+.

The chain uses TRBV6-5 and TRBJ2-7; no definite D call. The TCR comes from an adult with an advanced solid tumor such as melanoma, head and neck, liver or kidney cancer. The sequences come from CD4+ or CD8+ T cells sorted from blood, collected in a trial of the OX40 agonist ivuxolimab. The chain's CDR3 is CASTPYGYPYEQYF. The CDR3 coding sequence is TGTGCCAGCACCCCATACGGATATCCCTACGAGCAGTACTTC.